This T cell receptor (beta chain) was sequenced in a study of naive and memory T cell subsets. General study points: In CD4 and CD8 cells, diversity dropped from naive through EMRA.

CMV status came from CD4+ T cell IFNgamma after overnight CMV lysate stimulation of fresh PBMCs. The beta constant-region primer was an equimolar mix of two oligonucleotides covering TRBC1 and TRBC2. Four rounds of PCR amplified the ligated cDNA using nested alpha and beta constant-region primers plus SP2. Each CDR3 protein is one row after TCRdb ran MiXCR on the UMI-ligation and nested PCR reads. The sample records some 22,000 distinct CDR3 sequences, about 10% being singletons. The CDR3 is 16 amino acids. Trimming pared 1 base from V and 1 base from J, leaving 15 bases between. Germline CDR1 reads SQVTM; CDR2 reads ANQGSEA. There are many counts of this clonotype. Its antigen is unidentified.

Input material: central memory CD8+ T cells from blood. The sequence was obtained from a human donor in good health. The chain employs TRBV29-1 and TRBJ2-3; D is possibly TRBD2 (5 bases). This chain's CDR3 is CSVEASRGFGTDTQYF. The DNA for the CDR3 is TGCAGCGTTGAAGCCTCACGGGGATTCGGCACAGATACGCAGTATTTT.